This TCR beta chain emerged from a study of cytomegalovirus exposure and HLA in healthy donors. Study details: The study's early data release held 80 million to 95 million unique TCRs from HLA-typed donors.

The PCR ran on 60 Vbeta and 13 Jbeta primers. TCRdb's copy holds only in-frame clones and misses some; the assay was immunoSEQ multiplex PCR. Here the sample spans 150,000 to 250,000 clones, 79% being singletons. Points from the study as a whole: Across HLA loci, a later analysis found differing TCR association rates, with DRB1 most and HLA-C fewest. Later analysis showed most CMV-associated TCR beta chains appearing HLA-restricted. In a later analysis, HLA-associated TCR beta chains were more clonally expanded than equally common others.

A note on this clone: The antigen is undetermined.

V lost 0 bases and J lost 9; bases outside the gene matches: 5. From germline, CDR1 is LNHDA and CDR2 SQIVND (reference sequence). The CDR3 is made up of 16 amino acids. This TCR was sampled from a girl under 18 in good health and CMV-seropositive. V usage is TRBV19 and J usage is TRBJ2-1; 13 bases are a match to TRBD2. Sequencing input: PBMCs. The CDR3 DNA sequence: TGTGCCAGTAGTATAGAACTAGCGGGGGGGCCGGGTGAGCAGTTCTTC. It codes for CASSIELAGGPGEQFF.